Shown below are 9 T cell receptor beta chains from a single sample sequenced in a study of OX40 agonist ivuxolimab in advanced cancers. Data came from immunoSEQ multiplex PCR; TCRdb stores just in-frame clones and leaves some out. The sample yields fewer than 95,000 clones, roughly four fifths seen once. The sample was CD4+ or CD8+ T cells sorted from blood, taken in a trial of the OX40 agonist ivuxolimab. These receptors all come from an adult with an advanced solid tumor such as melanoma, head and neck, liver or kidney cancer.

This chain connects TRBV28 to TRBJ2-3; D is undetermined. From germline, CDR1 is MDHEN and CDR2 SYDVKM. The CDR3 has 17 residues. Trimming cost V 6 bases and J 1 base, with 20 bases left between them. In nucleotides, the CDR3 is TGTGCCAGCAGGCCGCCCGGTTTGGGATTAGGCACAGATACGCAGTATTTT. This codes for CASRPPGLGLGTDTQYF.

The chain recombines TRBV5-1 with TRBJ1-4, with D possibly being TRBD1 (5 bases). Trimming removed 4 bases from V and 1 base from J, with 14 bases in between. CDR3 length equals 16 residues. The germline gives CDR1 SGHRS, CDR2 YFSETQ. The CDR3 region is CASSLQGGETNEKLFF. The CDR3 region has the DNA TGCGCCAGCAGCCTCCAGGGTGGGGAAACTAATGAAAAACTGTTTTTT.

In its sample, this clone was seen a few times. The chain is built from TRBV5-6 and TRBJ2-1, with D hard to call. Trimming took off 0 bases at V and 15 bases at J, with 10 bases between the two ends. The CDR3 is 11 residues long. CDR1 is SGHDT, CDR2 YYEEEE, per germline. The DNA for the CDR3 is TGTGCCAGCAGCTTGGCGGGTCGTTGGTTCTTC. It yields the protein CASSLAGRWFF.

Points on this clone: Mismatch with germline at one junction end may stem from a read error. V gene TRBV7-9 combines with J gene TRBJ2-1; D may be TRBD1 or TRBD2 (5 bases each). Germline V gene sequence: CDR1 SEHNR, CDR2 FQNEAQ (reference sequence). The CDR3 extends over 12 amino acids. The CDR3 bases are TGTGCCAGCAGCTTAGATGGCCGGGGCCACCTCTTC. Translating it yields CASSLDGRGHLF.

The chain couples TRBV28 to TRBJ1-5; TRBD1 is a possible D gene (6 bases). Looked up from germline, CDR1 is MDHEN and CDR2 is SYDVKM. This CDR3 has 14 residues. V was shortened by 6 bases and J by 4 bases, with 13 bases between the two germline ends. The DNA for the CDR3 is TGTGCCAGCAGACTATTACAGGGAAATCAGCCCCAGCATTTT. Translated: CASRLLQGNQPQHF.

This chain connects TRBV19 to TRBJ2-7; D perhaps matches TRBD2 (6 bases). Deletions cut 6 bases from V and 5 bases from J, with 26 bases between. The germline gives CDR1 LNHDA, CDR2 SQIVND (reference sequence). This CDR3 contains 17 residues. CDR3 residues: CASSIIRSSRGTHEQYF. The CDR3 DNA reads as TGTGCCAGTAGCATTATCCGTTCGAGTCGCGGGACGCACGAGCAGTACTTC.

The chain combines TRBV5-6 with TRBJ1-1; D is ambiguous. This CDR3 contains 16 residues. Per the germline V gene, CDR1 is SGHDT and CDR2 is YYEEEE. V lost 4 bases to trimming and J lost 2 bases, with 18 bases between them. The CDR3 DNA sequence: TGTGCCAGCAGCCGCCGGGATAGGCAGATTAACACTGAAGCTTTCTTT. This codes for CASSRRDRQINTEAFF.

This sequence joins TRBV7-6 and TRBJ1-1; D might be TRBD1 (5 bases). CDR1 and CDR2 (germline): SGHVS, FNYEAQ. The V and J ends lost 0 bases and 6 bases respectively, with 8 bases between them. The CDR3 consists of 13 residues. The CDR3 nucleotides are TGTGCCAGCAGCTTAGCGGAGGGGTCTGAAGCTTTCTTT. Its protein product is CASSLAEGSEAFF.

This chain uses TRBV5-1 with TRBJ2-7, with 13 bases aligning to TRBD2. V lost 3 bases, J lost 7 bases, and 7 bases stayed unmatched. The germline V gene has CDR1 SGHRS and CDR2 YFSETQ. The CDR3 is 15 amino acids. CDR3 sequence: CASSSTSGGHLEQYF. The CDR3 DNA is TGCGCCAGCAGCTCGACTAGCGGGGGGCATCTTGAGCAGTACTTC.